This record covers a single T cell receptor (beta chain). The antigen is unknown. This sample was taken from a study of cytomegalovirus exposure and HLA in healthy donors. Across the study: The same platform was used for the 120 validation repertoires and the roughly 730 first-cohort repertoires, a later analysis reported. Study outcomes and limitations: The classifier reportedly diagnosed cytomegalovirus status with high specificity and sensitivity. Specificity for CMV antigens was confirmed in vitro for three of the CMV-associated chains.

This CDR3 is built from 12 residues. Germline V gene data show CDR1 as MNHEY and CDR2 as SMNVEV (reference sequence). V dropped 9 bases and J dropped 3; count of bases not matched to a gene: 2. The assay was immunoSEQ multiplex PCR, and TCRdb's table has in-frame clones only and misses some. The sample gives under 300,000 clones, approximately 83% of which show up once; over 0.95% is in the top ten. Input material: PBMCs. This sequence originates from a woman under 40 in good health and CMV-seropositive. The rearrangement links TRBV27 to TRBJ2-1, with 7 bases matching TRBD2. The DNA of the CDR3 is TGTGCCAGTTGGACTAGCTACAATGAGCAGTTCTTC. It encodes CASWTSYNEQFF.